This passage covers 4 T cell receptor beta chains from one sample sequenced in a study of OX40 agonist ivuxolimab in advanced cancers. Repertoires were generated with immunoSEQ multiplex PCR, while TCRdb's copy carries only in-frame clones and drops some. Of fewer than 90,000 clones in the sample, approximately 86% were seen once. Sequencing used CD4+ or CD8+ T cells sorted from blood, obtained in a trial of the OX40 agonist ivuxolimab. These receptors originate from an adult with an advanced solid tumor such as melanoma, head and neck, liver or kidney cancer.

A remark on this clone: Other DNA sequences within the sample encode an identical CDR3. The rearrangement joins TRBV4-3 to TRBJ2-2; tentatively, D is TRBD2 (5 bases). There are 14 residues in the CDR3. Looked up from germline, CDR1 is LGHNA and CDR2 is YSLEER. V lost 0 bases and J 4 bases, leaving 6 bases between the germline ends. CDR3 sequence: CASSQDRGTGELFF. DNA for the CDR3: TGCGCCAGCAGCCAAGATCGGGGCACCGGGGAGCTGTTTTTT.

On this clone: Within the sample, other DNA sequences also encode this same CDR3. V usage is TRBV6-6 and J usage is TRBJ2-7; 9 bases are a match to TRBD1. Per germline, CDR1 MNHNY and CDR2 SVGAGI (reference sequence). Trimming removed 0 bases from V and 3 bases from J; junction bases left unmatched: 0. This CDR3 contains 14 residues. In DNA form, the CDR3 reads TGTGCCAGCAGTTACTCGGACAGGGGCTACGAGCAGTACTTC. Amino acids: CASSYSDRGYEQYF.

The CDR3 region is CASSPPGTGLYGYTF. DNA for the CDR3: TGTGCCAGCAGTCCCCCCGGGACAGGCCTCTATGGCTACACCTTC. This rearrangement joins TRBV28 to TRBJ1-2; the match to TRBD1 covers 8 bases. The CDR3 spans 15 residues. V shed 5 bases and J 4 bases; nucleotides not matched to a gene: 9. Germline V CDR1 and CDR2: MDHEN, SYDVKM.

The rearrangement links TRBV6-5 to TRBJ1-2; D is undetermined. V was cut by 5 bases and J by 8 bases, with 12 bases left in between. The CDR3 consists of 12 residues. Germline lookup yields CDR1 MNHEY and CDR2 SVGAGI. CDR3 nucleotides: TGTGCCAGCAGTGATACACCCCGAGGCTACACCTTC. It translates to CASSDTPRGYTF.